This entry is about one TCR beta chain. Its antigen is undetermined. The PCR made use of 60 Vbeta and 13 Jbeta primers. TCRdb's table, derived via immunoSEQ multiplex PCR, lists solely in-frame clones and lacks some. The sample holds about 89,000 clones, roughly two thirds seen once. This entry comes from a study of cytomegalovirus exposure and HLA in healthy donors. Study conclusions and caveats: Most TCR beta V segments were productive about 90% or about 30% of the time in an earlier analysis. A further, later analysis showed that HLA-associated TCR beta chains (compared with equally common others) were more clonally expanded.

V was cut by 6 bases and J by 5 bases, with 10 bases left in between. The CDR3 has 12 amino acids. CDR1 is LNHDA, CDR2 SQIVND, per germline (reference sequence). The sequence was collected from a woman aged 25 to 39 in good health and CMV-seronegative. The chain is built from TRBV19 and TRBJ1-2; a possible D gene is TRBD1 (6 bases). Input material: PBMCs. The CDR3 coding sequence is TGTGCCAGTAGCCTCGACAGGTATGGCTACACCTTC. Protein product: CASSLDRYGYTF. The entire variable domain, with the rest obtained from reference TRBV19 and TRBJ1-2, is as follows: DGGITQSPKYLFRKEGQNVTLSCEQNLNHDAMYWYRQDPGQGLRLIYYSQIVNDFQKGDIAEGYSVSREKKESFPLTVTSAQKNPTAFYLCASSLDRYGYTFGSGTRLTVV.